This T cell receptor (beta chain) was profiled in a study of blood T cell repertoires in COVID-19. Overall study context: From the United States, Italy and Spain came samples of acute and convalescent COVID-19. Sample material is recorded as cDNA or gDNA derived from T cells, B-cell-depleted T cells, or PBMCs.

Authors' data handling: It was from reference gene primer amplification that nucleated cell counts were estimated. Clones were sequenced by immunoSEQ multiplex PCR, and TCRdb holds only the in-frame ones, with some missing. The V and J calls and clone size are taken from that table; D and trimming were inferred from the DNA. The sample shows some 210,000 clones, about 94% of them seen only once. The CDR3 runs to 16 residues. With V trimmed by 5 bases and J by 7 bases, 8 bases remained unmatched. From germline, CDR1 is MNHNY and CDR2 SVGAGI (reference sequence). The sequenced sample consisted of peripheral blood. The chain carries TRBV6-6 and TRBJ1-6; the match to TRBD1 covers 10 bases. This sequence originates from a man aged 55 to 70 with COVID-19, enrolled during active disease. This CDR3 is CASSPRQGARNSPLHF. The DNA of the CDR3 is TGTGCCAGCAGTCCCCGACAGGGGGCGCGGAATTCACCCCTCCACTTT.